The 21 T cell receptor beta chains presented below share a single source sample, sequenced in a study of cytomegalovirus exposure and HLA in healthy donors. PCR primers comprised 60 Vbeta and 13 Jbeta primers. TCRdb's copy holds only in-frame clones and misses some; the assay was immunoSEQ multiplex PCR. The sample lists 250,000 to 350,000 clones; about 80% were seen once. The sample taken for sequencing was PBMCs. The receptor source for this set is a girl aged 2-10 years in good health and CMV-seronegative.

The chain joins TRBV28 to TRBJ2-7; TRBD1 matches at 9 bases. This CDR3 region has 15 residues. Germline V gene data show CDR1 as MDHEN and CDR2 as SYDVKM. The V gene end was trimmed by 7 bases and the J gene end by 9 bases; junction bases not matched to a gene: 16. As DNA, the CDR3 is TGTGCCAGCACCACCCCGGGACAGGGAAACCAGGGGCAGTACTTC. It translates to CASTTPGQGNQGQYF.

Concerning this clone itself: The same CDR3 is also encoded by other DNA sequences in this sample. This chain joins TRBV6-6 and TRBJ2-1; D possibly corresponds to TRBD2 (5 bases). Per the germline V gene, CDR1 is MNHNY and CDR2 is SVGAGI (reference sequence). V was trimmed by 0 bases and J by 8 bases, leaving 5 bases between them. CDR3 length: 12 amino acids. The CDR3 bases are TGTGCCAGCAGTTACTCGAGGGATGAGCAGTTCTTC. Amino acids: CASSYSRDEQFF.

This clone was counted a few times. The chain has TRBV9 and TRBJ1-4; D gene unclear. Looked up from germline, CDR1 is SGDLS and CDR2 is YYNGEE. V was pared by 4 bases and J by 4 bases, with 14 bases between. CDR3 length: 15 amino acids. CDR3 region: CASSIRDSLNEKLFF. CDR3 bases: TGTGCCAGCAGCATCCGGGATTCGCTTAATGAAAAACTGTTTTTT.

This chain links TRBV28 with TRBJ1-5; TRBD1 is a possible D gene (6 bases). The CDR3 spans 15 residues. Germline V gene data show CDR1 as MDHEN and CDR2 as SYDVKM. Deletions cut 3 bases from V and 7 bases from J, with 16 bases between. This CDR3 is CASSFNAGVGQPQHF. The CDR3 bases are TGTGCCAGCAGTTTTAATGCAGGGGTGGGCCAGCCCCAGCATTTT.

The V call is TRBV11-2, the J call TRBJ2-7; 14 positions match TRBD2. The length of the CDR3 is 18 residues. Trimming cost V 4 bases and J 6 bases; bases outside gene matches: 14. Germline V gene lookup returns CDR1 SGHAT and CDR2 FQNNGV. CDR3 amino acids: CASSSRTSGRPKGPEQYF. CDR3 nucleotide sequence: TGTGCCAGCAGCTCTAGGACTAGCGGGAGGCCGAAGGGCCCCGAGCAGTACTTC.

This chain uses TRBV4-1 with TRBJ2-7; no clear D. This CDR3 has 13 residues. The germline V gene encodes CDR1 MGHRA and CDR2 YSYEKL. V shed 1 base and J shed 5 bases, with 9 bases lying between them. The CDR3 DNA sequence: TGCGCCAGCAGCCAAGGGTTTAGAGACGAGCAGTACTTC. The encoded protein is CASSQGFRDEQYF.

The CDR3: CASSGGQGYSSDTQYF. The CDR3, as DNA: TGTGCCAGCAGCGGGGGTCAGGGGTATTCGTCAGATACGCAGTATTTT. V is TRBV9 and J is TRBJ2-3; tentative D call: TRBD1 (6 bases). V was pared by 3 bases and J by 4 bases, with 18 bases between. CDR3 length: 16 residues. Germline CDR1 is SGDLS and CDR2 is YYNGEE.

This chain uses TRBV5-4 with TRBJ2-1; TRBD2 matches 8 bases. This CDR3 is built from 15 residues. Germline V CDR1 and CDR2: SGHNT, YYREEE (reference sequence). J lost 4 bases, V lost 4 bases, and 7 bases had no gene match. In DNA form, the CDR3 reads TGTGCCAGCAGCGCTTGGTCGGGGGGGTACAATGAGCAGTTCTTC. It codes for CASSAWSGGYNEQFF.

This chain links TRBV6-5 with TRBJ1-2; D is unclear. The V gene's germline CDR1 is MNHEY and CDR2 SVGAGI. The CDR3 totals 11 residues. V dropped 8 bases and J dropped 5 bases, with 9 bases sitting between them. Here the CDR3 reads CASGIHYGYTF. The CDR3 DNA reads as TGTGCCAGCGGCATTCATTATGGCTACACCTTC.

The V gene is TRBV30, the J gene TRBJ2-7, with D possibly being TRBD1 (5 bases). The CDR3 sequence is 13 residues long. V lost 1 base to trimming and J lost 0 bases, with 7 bases between them. Looked up from germline, CDR1 is GTSNPN and CDR2 is SVGIG (reference sequence). The CDR3 reads CAWSAGNSYEQYF. CDR3 in DNA: TGTGCCTGGAGTGCAGGGAACTCCTACGAGCAGTACTTC. Complete variable domain (other parts from reference TRBV30 and TRBJ2-7): SQTIHQWPATLVQPVGSPLSLECTVEGTSNPNLYWYRQAAGRGLQLLFYSVGIGQISSEVPQNLSASRPQDRQFILSSKKLLLSDSGFYLCAWSAGNSYEQYFGPGTRLTVT.

The J gene is TRBJ1-1, the V gene TRBV28; D unclear. Germline V gene data show CDR1 as MDHEN and CDR2 as SYDVKM. The V and J ends lost 8 bases and 3 bases respectively, with 13 bases between them. The CDR3 totals 13 residues. The CDR3: CASLMRRHTEAFF. The CDR3 DNA reads TGTGCCAGCCTAATGAGGAGGCACACTGAAGCTTTCTTT.

The chain links TRBV2 to TRBJ2-3; 11 positions agree with TRBD2. V dropped 6 bases and J dropped 6; count of bases not matched to a gene: 5. This CDR3 has 14 residues. The germline V gene encodes CDR1 SNHLY and CDR2 FYNNEI. CDR3 protein: CASSISGGDDTQYF. CDR3 coding DNA: TGTGCCAGCAGCATTAGCGGGGGGGACGATACGCAGTATTTT.

In its sample, this clone was seen once. The J gene is TRBJ1-6, the V gene TRBV25-1, with a possible D match to TRBD1 (6 bases). Germline V CDR1 and CDR2: MGHDK, SYGVNS. This CDR3 contains 14 residues. V shed 7 bases and J shed 10 bases, with 17 bases lying between them. CDR3: CASTHQGQGSPLHF. In nucleotides, the CDR3 is TGTGCCAGCACCCACCAAGGGCAGGGGTCACCCCTCCACTTT.

The chain links TRBV19 to TRBJ2-5, with 8 nucleotides matching TRBD1. V lost 1 base to trimming and J lost 5 bases; unmatched junction nucleotides: 0. CDR3 length: 13 residues. Germline V gene sequence: CDR1 LNHDA, CDR2 SQIVND (reference sequence). The CDR3 protein is CASSIGTGETQYF. In DNA, the CDR3 is TGTGCCAGTAGTATAGGGACAGGGGAGACCCAGTACTTC.

J is TRBJ2-7 and V is TRBV28; 12 nucleotides agree with TRBD1. From germline, CDR1 is MDHEN and CDR2 SYDVKM. There are 17 residues in the CDR3. The V segment lost 5 bases and the J segment 8 bases; nucleotides outside the gene matches: 16. CDR3 bases: TGTGCCAGCAGTGGGGTCTACCCGGGACAGGGGGCGCGCAAGCAGTACTTC. It encodes CASSGVYPGQGARKQYF.

The chain uses TRBV27 and TRBJ2-3; D gene ambiguous. Trimming stripped 2 bases from V and 2 bases from J, with 11 bases between. The CDR3 consists of 15 residues. The germline gives CDR1 MNHEY, CDR2 SMNVEV (reference sequence). CDR3 sequence (DNA): TGTGCCAGCAGTTTAATTCGCAGGCCCACAGATACGCAGTATTTT. Amino acids: CASSLIRRPTDTQYF.

The chain couples TRBV4-2 to TRBJ2-1, with 7 bases matching TRBD2. J gave up 5 bases and V 1 base, and 5 bases lay outside the gene matches. There are 15 residues in the CDR3. CDR1 LGHNA and CDR2 YNFKEQ come from the germline V gene. CDR3 coding DNA: TGTGCCAGCAGCCAAGGGGGGGGAACTCACAATGAGCAGTTCTTC. It codes for CASSQGGGTHNEQFF.

This clone was seen more than once but under ten times. The chain carries TRBV5-1 and TRBJ2-1; TRBD1 aligns across 8 bases. This CDR3 spans 18 amino acids. The ends lost 4 bases at V and 0 bases at J; junction bases unmatched: 12. CDR1 is SGHRS, CDR2 YFSETQ, per germline. The CDR3 coding sequence is TGCGCCAGCAGCCGTACAGGACAGGGTGTGAGCTCCTACAATGAGCAGTTCTTC. This encodes CASSRTGQGVSSYNEQFF.

This clone was observed a single time. V usage is TRBV18 and J usage is TRBJ1-2, with 8 nucleotides matching TRBD1. The ends lost 4 bases at V and 3 bases at J; junction bases unmatched: 7. The CDR3 runs 15 residues. CDR1 is KGHSH, CDR2 LQKENI, per germline. The CDR3 DNA reads as TGTGCCAGCTCACTGCCAGGGGGCGCTTACTATGGCTACACCTTC. As protein: CASSLPGGAYYGYTF.

The rearrangement uses TRBV7-9 and TRBJ1-2; D remains ambiguous. Trimming left V 0 bases short and J 5 bases short, with 10 bases between. Germline-derived CDR1 and CDR2 are SEHNR and FQNEAQ (reference sequence). The CDR3 totals 14 residues. The CDR3 here is CASSLAPDNYGYTF. DNA for the CDR3: TGTGCCAGCAGCTTAGCGCCTGACAATTATGGCTACACCTTC.

This clone was recorded a few times. The V and J genes are TRBV30 and TRBJ2-5, with 7 positions matching TRBD2. This CDR3 has 12 amino acids. Unmatched junction bases numbered 4, after V lost 4 bases and J lost 5 bases. CDR1 GTSNPN and CDR2 SVGIG come from the germline V gene (reference sequence). Here the CDR3 reads CAWTPGGETQYF. The CDR3 DNA reads as TGTGCCTGGACCCCCGGGGGGGAGACCCAGTACTTC.